This T cell receptor beta chain was obtained from a study of T-cell reconstitution after alpha-beta-depleted transplantation in children. Preparation of the TCRbeta library used unique molecular identifiers. TCRdb processed the PCR reads anew with MiXCR; each CDR3 protein has one entry. The sample has 230,000 or so distinct CDR3 sequences, 12% seen once. In this sample, this clonotype turned up many times. The sequence was collected from a human donor who donated a stem cell graft to a child with acute lymphoblastic leukemia. This material consisted of PBMCs from the stem cell graft donor, taken from the stem cell graft.

CDR3 amino acids: CSASSTGGHEKLFF. CDR3 coding DNA: TGCAGTGCTAGCTCGACAGGGGGACATGAAAAACTGTTTTTT. The chain uses TRBV20-1 and TRBJ1-4, with 9 bases lining up with TRBD1. The V gene end was trimmed by 3 bases and the J gene end by 6 bases; junction bases not matched to a gene: 5. Per the germline V gene, CDR1 is DFQATT and CDR2 is SNEGSKA (reference sequence). The CDR3 has 14 amino acids.